This T cell receptor beta chain was identified in a study of OX40 agonist ivuxolimab in advanced cancers. As for the study in general: Partial responses were recorded for three patients, including one with hepatocellular carcinoma and two with cutaneous melanoma. Broader study findings: Relative to CD4+ cells, CD8+ T cells on average had more expanded clones. Doses of 0.1 to 3.0 mg/kg were accompanied by clonal expansion of CD4+ and CD8+ blood T cells by week 6.

Note on this clone: Its cognate antigen is unknown.

Method: immunoSEQ multiplex PCR; TCRdb's copy keeps in-frame clones and lacks some. The repertoire includes some 74,000 clones, 85% of them detected once, and about 0.57% sits in the top ten. The receptor was isolated from an adult with an advanced solid tumor such as melanoma, head and neck, liver or kidney cancer. The sequences come from CD4+ or CD8+ T cells sorted from blood, collected in a trial of the OX40 agonist ivuxolimab.

As DNA, the CDR3 is TGCGCCAGCAGCTTAATGGACGGGAAACAGAACACTGAAGCTTTCTTT. It specifies CASSLMDGKQNTEAFF. The chain recombines TRBV4-1 with TRBJ1-1; D remains ambiguous. CDR1 is MGHRA, CDR2 YSYEKL, per germline. The V and J ends lost 5 bases and 1 base respectively, with 17 bases between them. There are 16 residues in the CDR3.